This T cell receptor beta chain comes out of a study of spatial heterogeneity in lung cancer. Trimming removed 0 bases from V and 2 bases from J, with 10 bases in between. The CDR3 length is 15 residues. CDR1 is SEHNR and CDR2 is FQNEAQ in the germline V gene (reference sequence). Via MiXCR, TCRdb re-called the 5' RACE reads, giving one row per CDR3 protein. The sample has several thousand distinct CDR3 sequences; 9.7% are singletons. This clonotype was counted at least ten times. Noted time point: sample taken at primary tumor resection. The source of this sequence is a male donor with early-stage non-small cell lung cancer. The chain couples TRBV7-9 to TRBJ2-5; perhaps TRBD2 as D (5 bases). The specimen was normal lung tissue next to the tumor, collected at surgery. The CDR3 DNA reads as TGTGCCAGCAGCTTAGCACTCGGGAATCAAGAGACCCAGTACTTC. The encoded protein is CASSLALGNQETQYF.